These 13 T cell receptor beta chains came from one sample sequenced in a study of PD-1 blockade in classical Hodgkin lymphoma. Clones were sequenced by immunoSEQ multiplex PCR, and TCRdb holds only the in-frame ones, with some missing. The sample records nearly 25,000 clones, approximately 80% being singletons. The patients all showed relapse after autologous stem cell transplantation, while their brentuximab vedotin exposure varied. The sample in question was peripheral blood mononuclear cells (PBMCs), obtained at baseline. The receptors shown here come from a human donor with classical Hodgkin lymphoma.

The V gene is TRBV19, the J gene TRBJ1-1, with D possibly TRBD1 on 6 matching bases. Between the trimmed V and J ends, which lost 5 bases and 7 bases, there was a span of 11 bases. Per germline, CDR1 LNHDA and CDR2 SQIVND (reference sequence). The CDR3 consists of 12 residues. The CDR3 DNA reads TGTGCCAGTAGTGGGATCAGGGGTGAAGCTTTCTTT. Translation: CASSGIRGEAFF.

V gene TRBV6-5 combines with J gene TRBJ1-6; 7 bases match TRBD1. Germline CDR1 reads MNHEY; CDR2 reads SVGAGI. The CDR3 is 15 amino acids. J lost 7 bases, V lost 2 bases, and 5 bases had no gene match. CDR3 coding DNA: TGTGCCAGCAGTTACGGCAGGGGGTTAAATTCACCCCTCCACTTT. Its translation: CASSYGRGLNSPLHF.

CDR3 amino acids: CASTGVAGDTGELFF. The DNA of the CDR3 is TGCGCCAGCACAGGCGTGGCGGGGGACACCGGGGAGCTGTTTTTT. The chain carries TRBV5-1 and TRBJ2-2; 7 bases match TRBD2. Germline CDR1 reads SGHRS; CDR2 reads YFSETQ. CDR3 size: 15 residues. J was trimmed by 3 bases and V by 6 bases; bases with no gene match: 8.

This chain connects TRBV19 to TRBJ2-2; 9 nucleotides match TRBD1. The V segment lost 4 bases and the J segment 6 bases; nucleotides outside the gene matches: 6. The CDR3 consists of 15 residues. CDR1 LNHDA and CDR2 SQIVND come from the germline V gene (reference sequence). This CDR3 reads CASSTQRQGAGELFF. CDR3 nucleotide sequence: TGTGCCAGTAGTACCCAAAGACAGGGGGCCGGGGAGCTGTTTTTT.

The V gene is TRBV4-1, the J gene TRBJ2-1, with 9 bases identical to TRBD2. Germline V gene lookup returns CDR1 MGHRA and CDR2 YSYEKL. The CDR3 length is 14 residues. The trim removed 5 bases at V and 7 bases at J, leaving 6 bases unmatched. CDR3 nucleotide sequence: TGCGCCAGCAGCAACCCTAGCGGGGATAATGAGCAGTTCTTC. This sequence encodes CASSNPSGDNEQFF.

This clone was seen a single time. CDR3 amino acids: CASSQVASESYEQYF. As DNA, the CDR3 is TGCGCCAGCAGCCAAGTGGCTTCGGAAAGCTACGAGCAGTACTTC. The chain links TRBV4-3 to TRBJ2-7; D not certain. V was trimmed by 1 base and J by 3 bases, leaving 13 bases between them. The CDR3 runs 15 residues. CDR1 is LGHNA and CDR2 is YSLEER in the germline V gene.

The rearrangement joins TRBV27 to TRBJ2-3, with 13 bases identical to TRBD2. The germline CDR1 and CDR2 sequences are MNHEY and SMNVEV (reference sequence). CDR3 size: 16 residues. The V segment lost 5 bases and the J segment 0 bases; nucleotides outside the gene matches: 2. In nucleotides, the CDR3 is TGTGCCAGCAGTGAGACTAGCGGGGGGAGCACAGATACGCAGTATTTT. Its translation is CASSETSGGSTDTQYF.

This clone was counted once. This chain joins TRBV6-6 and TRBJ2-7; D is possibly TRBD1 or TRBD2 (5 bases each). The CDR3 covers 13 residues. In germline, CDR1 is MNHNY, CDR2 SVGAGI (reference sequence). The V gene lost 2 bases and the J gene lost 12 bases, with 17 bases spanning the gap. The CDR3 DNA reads TGTGCCAGCAGTTACGATAGGGACGGTGTCCCGTACTTC. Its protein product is CASSYDRDGVPYF.

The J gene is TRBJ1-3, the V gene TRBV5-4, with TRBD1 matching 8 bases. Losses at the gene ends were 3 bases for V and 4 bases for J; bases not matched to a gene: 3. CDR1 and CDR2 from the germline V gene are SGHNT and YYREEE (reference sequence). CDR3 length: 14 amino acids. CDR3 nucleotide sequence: TGTGCCAGCAGCTCCAGGGGGCCCGGAAACACCATATATTTT. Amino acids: CASSSRGPGNTIYF.

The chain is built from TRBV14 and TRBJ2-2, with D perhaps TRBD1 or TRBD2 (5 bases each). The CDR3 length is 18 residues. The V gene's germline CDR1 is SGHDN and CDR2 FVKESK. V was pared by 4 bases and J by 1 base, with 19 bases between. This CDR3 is CASSRRGLSRVNTGELFF. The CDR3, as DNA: TGTGCCAGCAGCCGACGAGGGTTAAGCAGGGTGAACACCGGGGAGCTGTTTTTT.

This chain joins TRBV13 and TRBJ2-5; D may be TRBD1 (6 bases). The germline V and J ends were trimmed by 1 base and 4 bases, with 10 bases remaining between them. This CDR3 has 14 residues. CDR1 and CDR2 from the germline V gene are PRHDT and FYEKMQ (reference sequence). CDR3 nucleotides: TGTGCCAGCAGCTTAGCTGGGGGCCGAGAGACCCAGTACTTC. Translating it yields CASSLAGGRETQYF.

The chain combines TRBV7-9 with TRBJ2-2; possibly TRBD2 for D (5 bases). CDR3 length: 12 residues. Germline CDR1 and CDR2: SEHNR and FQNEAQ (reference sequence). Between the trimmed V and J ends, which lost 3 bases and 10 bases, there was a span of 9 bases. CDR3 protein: CASSFEGEELFF. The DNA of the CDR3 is TGTGCCAGCAGCTTTGAGGGTGAGGAGCTGTTTTTT.

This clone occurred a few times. The CDR3 nucleotides are TGTGCCAGCAGCGTGAGCGGGAACACCCAAGAGACCCAGTACTTC. Translated: CASSVSGNTQETQYF. This sequence joins TRBV9 and TRBJ2-5, with 7 bases fitting TRBD2. This CDR3 spans 15 amino acids. Germline assignment: CDR1 SGDLS and CDR2 YYNGEE. The junction had 5 bases not matched to a gene; V was cut back by 2 bases and J by 1 base.